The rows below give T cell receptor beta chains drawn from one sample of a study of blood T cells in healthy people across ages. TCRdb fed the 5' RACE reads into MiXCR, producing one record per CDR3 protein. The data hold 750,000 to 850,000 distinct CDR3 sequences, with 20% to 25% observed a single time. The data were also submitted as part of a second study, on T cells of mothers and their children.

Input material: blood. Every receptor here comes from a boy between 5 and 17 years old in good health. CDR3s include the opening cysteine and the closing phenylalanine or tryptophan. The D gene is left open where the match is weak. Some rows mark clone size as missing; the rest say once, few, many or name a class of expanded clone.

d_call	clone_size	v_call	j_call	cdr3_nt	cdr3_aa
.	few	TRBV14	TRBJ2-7	TGTGCCAGCCAAGACTCTTCCTCCTACGAGCAGTACTTC	CASQDSSSYEQYF
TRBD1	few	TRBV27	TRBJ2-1	TGTGCCAGCAAGATTTCGGGACAGGGGTGGTATGAGCAGTTCTTC	CASKISGQGWYEQFF
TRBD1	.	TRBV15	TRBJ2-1	TGTGTCACCAGCAGTGGAATCGACAGGGTTCGTCACGATGAGCAGTTCTTC	CVTSSGIDRVRHDEQFF
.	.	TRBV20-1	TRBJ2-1	TGCAGTACGAAGCGGGCGAGCTCCTACAATGAGCAGTTCTTC	CSTKRASSYNEQFF
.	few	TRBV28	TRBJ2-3	TGTGCCAGCAGTTCCCCAGGGGGGGCCGACACAGATACGCAGTATTTT	CASSSPGGADTDTQYF
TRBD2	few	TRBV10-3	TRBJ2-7	TGTGCCATCAGTGAGGTAGGACTAGCGGGATCCTACGAGCAGTACTTC	CAISEVGLAGSYEQYF
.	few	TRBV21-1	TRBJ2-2	TGTGCCAGCAGCCCGGGCAGGGGAAAGGCCGGGGAGCTGTTTTTT	CASSPGRGKAGELFF
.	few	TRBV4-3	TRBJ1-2	TGCGCCAGCAGCTTACAGGGAGTTCTGGGCTACACCTTC	CASSLQGVLGYTF
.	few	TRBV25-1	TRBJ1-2	TGTGCCAGCAGTGAATTAAGAGACAACTATGGCTACACCTTC	CASSELRDNYGYTF
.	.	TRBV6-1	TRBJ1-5	TGTGCCAGCAGAGACGGGCCGGTTAGCAATCAGCCCCAGCATTTT	CASRDGPVSNQPQHF
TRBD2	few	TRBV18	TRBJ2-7	TGTGCCAGCTCACCACGAACGTGGGACTATGCAGAGCAGTACTTC	CASSPRTWDYAEQYF
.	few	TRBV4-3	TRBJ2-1	TGCGCCAGCAGCCAAGATTCGGCGGTAGCCTACAATGAGCAGTTCTTC	CASSQDSAVAYNEQFF
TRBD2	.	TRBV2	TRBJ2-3	TGTGCCAGCAGGTGGGGGGGAGATACGCAGTATTTT	CASRWGGDTQYF
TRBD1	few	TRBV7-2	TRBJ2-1	TGTGCCAGCAGCCCACGGGACAGTCTGTCACATGAGCAGTTCTTC	CASSPRDSLSHEQFF
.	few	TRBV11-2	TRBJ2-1	TGTGCCAGCAGCTCACAATTAGGGGGCGGGGGGACCTACAATGAGCAGTTCTTC	CASSSQLGGGGTYNEQFF
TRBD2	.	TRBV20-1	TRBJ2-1	TGCAGTGCTAGAGCCCCTCCGAGGTGGGGACTAGCGGGAGAGGATGAGCAGTTCTTC	CSARAPPRWGLAGEDEQFF
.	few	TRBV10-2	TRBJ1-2	TGCGCCAGCAGTGACTCCCAGTTGGGCTACACCTTC	CASSDSQLGYTF
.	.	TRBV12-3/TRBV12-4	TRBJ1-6	TGTGCCAGCAGTCAGACAACGACAGGATATAATTCACCCCTCCACTTT	CASSQTTTGYNSPLHF
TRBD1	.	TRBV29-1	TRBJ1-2	TGCAGCGTCGGTGGGACAGCAACTCAAAACTATGGCTACACCTTC	CSVGGTATQNYGYTF
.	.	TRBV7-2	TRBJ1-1	TGTGCCAGCAGCTTAAGGACGTATAAGGGGACTGAAGCTTTCTTT	CASSLRTYKGTEAFF
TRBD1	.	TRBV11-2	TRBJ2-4	TGTGCCAGCAGCCTGCGGACCGGGACAGGGGTGGACATTCAGTACTTC	CASSLRTGTGVDIQYF
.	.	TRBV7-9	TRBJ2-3	TGTGCCAGCAGCTTTCACAGCACAGATACGCAGTATTTT	CASSFHSTDTQYF
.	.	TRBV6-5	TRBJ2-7	TGTGCCAGCAGTTATTCCATCGGGAACGAGCAGTACTTC	CASSYSIGNEQYF
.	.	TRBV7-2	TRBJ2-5	TGTGCCAGCAGCCCCGCCGGGTTGAGGGAGACCCAGTACTTC	CASSPAGLRETQYF
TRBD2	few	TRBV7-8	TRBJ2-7	TGTGCCAGCAGCTTAGTACTAGCGGGAGGGCGCTCCTACGAGCAGTACTTC	CASSLVLAGGRSYEQYF
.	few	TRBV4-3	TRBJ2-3	TGCGCCAGCAGCCAAGGGACTGGAACCACAGATACGCAGTATTTT	CASSQGTGTTDTQYF
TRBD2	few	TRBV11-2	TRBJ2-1	TGTGCCAGCAGCTTAAGACTAGCGGGAGGGCCGCTGAGCTCCTACAATGAGCAGTTCTTC	CASSLRLAGGPLSSYNEQFF
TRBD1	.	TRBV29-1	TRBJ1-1	TGCAGCGAGGGGGGACAGGGGGCTCAAGCTTTCTTT	CSEGGQGAQAFF
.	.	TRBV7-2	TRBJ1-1	TGTGCCAGCAGCTTACTAGCAGGGGCCCGGAACACTGAAGCTTTCTTT	CASSLLAGARNTEAFF
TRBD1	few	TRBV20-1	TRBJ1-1	TGCAGTGCTAGAGATGACAGGGTCTACGGCACTGAAGCTTTCTTT	CSARDDRVYGTEAFF
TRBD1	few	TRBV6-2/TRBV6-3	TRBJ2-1	TGTGCCAGCAGGGTGGGACAGAACTACAATGAGCAGTTCTTC	CASRVGQNYNEQFF